Listed below are T cell receptor beta chains from one sample, sequenced in a study of CD8+CD57+ T cells in acquired aplastic anemia. TCRdb analysed the reads with MiXCR anew, one entry per CDR3 protein. The sample has roughly 420,000 distinct CDR3 sequences, roughly 64% seen once. Sequencing input: sorted CD4+, CD8+, or CD8+CD57+ T cells (not recorded which) from PBMCs. These receptor sequences come from a human donor in good health, serving as a control. The CDR3 runs from the conserved cysteine through the conserved F or W. Each record gives: D gene, J gene, V gene, clone size, CDR3 DNA, CDR3 protein. D genes are given only for firm matches. Some rows have no size entry. The others give once, few or many, or a class for an expanded clone.

NA,TRBJ1-2,TRBV7-3,once,TGTGCCAGCAGCTTGGGTAGCGGCGGTGGCGACACCTTC,CASSLGSGGGDTF
NA,TRBJ2-7,TRBV5-1,NA,TGCGCCGGCAGGTTAGATACCGAGGAGCACTTC,CAGRLDTEEHF
NA,TRBJ1-1,TRBV20-1,NA,TGCAGTGTAGTCCGGGGTATGAACACTGAAGCTTTCTTT,CSVVRGMNTEAFF
NA,TRBJ1-4,TRBV6-1,NA,TGTGCCAGCAGTACAGTTTGGCAGGAAGATGAAAAACTGTTTTTT,CASSTVWQEDEKLFF
TRBD2,TRBJ2-5,TRBV20-1,NA,TGCAGTGCTGCCCCCCTAGCGGGGGAAGAGACCCAGTACTTC,CSAAPLAGEETQYF
TRBD1,TRBJ2-7,TRBV29-1,few,TGCAGCGTTGAGGGACAGGTAGGGTCCTACGAGCAGTACTTC,CSVEGQVGSYEQYF
NA,TRBJ1-2,TRBV6-5,NA,TGTGCCAGCACTTTACGGGAGGGACTTGGCTACACCTTC,CASTLREGLGYTF
NA,TRBJ1-5,TRBV5-6,many,TGTGCCAGCAGCTTGACAGGGTCCAATCAGCCCCAGCATTTT,CASSLTGSNQPQHF
NA,TRBJ2-1,TRBV6-5,NA,TGTGCCAGCAGCGGACACCCGGTAAACAATGAGCAGTTCTTC,CASSGHPVNNEQFF
NA,TRBJ2-3,TRBV7-2,NA,TGCGCCAGCAGCTTTGAGATAGACACTGGAGCATTTATGCAGTATTTT,CASSFEIDTGAFMQYF
TRBD2,TRBJ2-5,TRBV11-3,NA,TGTGCCAGCAGCTTAGGTGGGGGGGGAGAGACCCAGTACTTC,CASSLGGGGETQYF
TRBD1,TRBJ1-2,TRBV10-3,NA,TGTGCCATCAGTGCTGGGACAGGGTCGCTCTGCTACACCTTC,CAISAGTGSLCYTF
NA,TRBJ1-2,TRBV7-2,NA,TGTGCCAGCAGTATACAGGCGGCGACTTATGGTTACACCTTC,CASSIQAATYGYTF
NA,TRBJ1-2,TRBV5-1,many,TGCGCCAGCAGGTGGAATTCAGATCCAGGGGTGTTGGGCTACACCTTC,CASRWNSDPGVLGYTF
TRBD2,TRBJ2-7,TRBV20-1,NA,TGCAGTGCTAGAGTGGTGGGGCGGGAGGCCGAGCAGTACTTC,CSARVVGREAEQYF
NA,TRBJ2-7,TRBV5-1,NA,TGCGCCAGCAGCTTGCCTTCAAGACCGGGCCTACGCACCTACGAGCAGTACTTC,CASSLPSRPGLRTYEQYF
NA,TRBJ1-4,TRBV7-3,NA,TGTGCCAGCAGCTTAACCCAGCAGAGCGATGAAAATCTGTTTTTT,CASSLTQQSDENLFF
NA,TRBJ2-5,TRBV24-1,NA,TGTGCCACCAGTAGAGGGAAAGAGACCCAGTACTTC,CATSRGKETQYF
TRBD1,TRBJ1-5,TRBV5-8,many,TGTGCCAGCAGCCGATCTTTTGGACAGGGGTTACGAAAACAGCCCCAGCATTTT,CASSRSFGQGLRKQPQHF
NA,TRBJ2-1,TRBV6-5,once,TGTGCCAGCACCCCGACAACAACCGCCTACAATGAGCAGTTCTTC,CASTPTTTAYNEQFF
NA,TRBJ1-4,TRBV18,many,TGTGCCAGCTCACCGAGCCGGACTGATGAAAAACTGTTTTTT,CASSPSRTDEKLFF
NA,TRBJ1-2,TRBV12-3/TRBV12-4,NA,TGTGCCAGCAGTTTGCGGGGTGGTACCTATGGCTACACCTTC,CASSLRGGTYGYTF
TRBD1,TRBJ1-2,TRBV19,many,TGTGCCAGTACCCTCCACGGGGCCGGGACAGGGAGCGGCTACACCTTC,CASTLHGAGTGSGYTF
NA,TRBJ2-7,TRBV7-2,few,TGTGCCAGCAGCTTTAGGGGGTCGTACGAGCAGTACTTC,CASSFRGSYEQYF
TRBD1,TRBJ1-2,TRBV2,many,TGTGCCGGCAACAGGGGGCAGCCCACAATGTATGGCTACACCTTC,CAGNRGQPTMYGYTF
NA,TRBJ1-1,TRBV2,NA,TGTGCCAGCACCATGGACAGCAAAGCTTTCTTT,CASTMDSKAFF